The 32 T cell receptor beta chains in this list originate from one sample, sequenced in a study of human T cells and chemical hapten exposure. Time point defined: patch test 1, 2 weeks after DPC sensitization. Treatment of the sample: therapeutic diphenylcyclopropenone sensitization with weekly scalp DPC. In TCRdb, the RACE reads were re-called with MiXCR into one record per CDR3 protein. The sample yields around 340,000 distinct CDR3 sequences, around 6.9% seen once. The sample here was whole blood, taken in connection with sensitization to the hapten diphenylcyclopropenone (DPC). The source of these receptors is a woman between 18 and 29 years old with alopecia areata. Some clones in this sample may be carry-over from other donors' samples.

There are a few counts of this clonotype. The chain links TRBV2 to TRBJ2-7; D could derive from TRBD1 or TRBD2 (6 bases each). The germline CDR1 and CDR2 sequences are SNHLY and FYNNEI. Trimming cost V 9 bases and J 1 base, with 19 bases left between them. The CDR3 contains 15 residues. The CDR3 DNA reads as TGTGCCAGGACTAGAGGGGGTAAGAGGTCCTACGAGCAGTACTTC. Its translation is CARTRGGKRSYEQYF.

The CDR3 region is CATVGATIHSPLHF. CDR3 sequence (DNA): TGTGCCACCGTGGGAGCGACAATTCATTCACCCCTCCACTTT. J is TRBJ1-6 and V is TRBV12-3 or TRBV12-4; the D is unclear. The CDR3 sequence is 14 residues long. Trimming took 10 bases from V and 8 from J, leaving 18 bases between them.

In this sample, this clonotype turned up many times. The chain carries TRBV5-5 and TRBJ2-1; 7 bases fit TRBD2. V shed 3 bases, J shed 0 bases, and the junction held 6 bases outside the gene matches. This CDR3 contains 16 residues. From germline, CDR1 is SGHKS and CDR2 YYEKEE (reference sequence). The DNA for the CDR3 is TGTGCCAGCAGCTATGGAGGCGGGGGCTCCTACAATGAGCAGTTCTTC. Its protein product is CASSYGGGGSYNEQFF.

The chain employs TRBV19 and TRBJ2-1; D is undetermined. V lost 5 bases and J lost 5, with 10 bases in between. The CDR3 spans 13 residues. Per germline, CDR1 LNHDA and CDR2 SQIVND (reference sequence). The CDR3 region is CASSLTPNNEQFF. The CDR3 bases are TGTGCCAGTAGTCTGACTCCGAACAATGAGCAGTTCTTC.

The chain links TRBV29-1 to TRBJ2-3; 8 bases align to TRBD1. Germline assignment: CDR1 SQVTM and CDR2 ANQGSEA. The CDR3 extends over 14 amino acids. The V segment lost 6 bases and the J segment 3 bases; nucleotides outside the gene matches: 8. The CDR3 protein is CSVKGRQGTDTQYF. The CDR3 bases are TGCAGCGTAAAAGGAAGACAGGGGACAGATACGCAGTATTTT.

In its sample, this clonotype was seen many times. The V call is TRBV24-1, the J call TRBJ2-1; D possibly uses TRBD1 or TRBD2 (5 bases each). This CDR3 contains 14 residues. In germline, CDR1 is KGHDR, CDR2 SFDVKD. The germline V and J ends were trimmed by 3 bases and 10 bases, with 15 bases remaining between them. CDR3 sequence: CATSDPSRGVEQFF. DNA for the CDR3: TGTGCCACCAGTGATCCATCCCGAGGGGTAGAGCAGTTCTTC.

This clonotype was found many times. The rearrangement links TRBV7-9 to TRBJ1-4; TRBD1 agrees at 8 bases. V was clipped by 3 bases and J by 10 bases; unmatched bases: 7. Germline V lookup: CDR1 SEHNR, CDR2 FQNEAQ (reference sequence). This CDR3 region has 14 residues. CDR3 sequence: CASSFQGAGAKLFF. The CDR3 region has the DNA TGTGCCAGCAGCTTCCAGGGGGCAGGAGCAAAACTGTTTTTT.

This clonotype was seen at least ten times. The chain employs TRBV5-6 and TRBJ1-1; D uncertain. V was pared by 1 base and J by 4 bases, with 11 bases between. The germline gives CDR1 SGHDT, CDR2 YYEEEE. This CDR3 contains 14 residues. In DNA form, the CDR3 reads TGTGCCAGCAGCTTGTTCGGTGGCGGCACTGAAGCTTTCTTT. Translation: CASSLFGGGTEAFF.

The chain links TRBV2 to TRBJ2-5; tentatively, D is TRBD2 (7 bases). The germline gives CDR1 SNHLY, CDR2 FYNNEI. With 7 bases removed from V and 0 bases from J, the gap between germline ends came to 15 bases. The CDR3 is made up of 15 amino acids. CDR3 region: CASKGGGPYQETQYF. CDR3 in DNA: TGTGCCAGCAAAGGGGGGGGCCCGTACCAAGAGACCCAGTACTTC.

The chain links TRBV6-6 to TRBJ2-7; D is possibly TRBD2 (5 bases). Between the trimmed V and J ends, which lost 5 bases and 2 bases, there was a span of 10 bases. The V gene's germline CDR1 is MNHNY and CDR2 SVGAGI (reference sequence). This CDR3 comprises 13 residues. This chain's CDR3 is CASSPVEAYEQYF. The CDR3, as DNA: TGTGCCAGCAGTCCGGTGGAGGCCTACGAGCAGTACTTC.

In its sample, this clonotype was seen a few times. The V call is TRBV6-1, the J call TRBJ1-1; possible D gene TRBD1, 6 bases. In germline, CDR1 is MNHNS, CDR2 SASEGT. This CDR3 has 13 amino acids. The V and J ends lost 6 bases and 5 bases respectively, with 13 bases between them. The CDR3 protein is CASRSLQGTEAFF. DNA for the CDR3: TGTGCCAGCAGGAGTTTGCAGGGGACTGAAGCTTTCTTT.

This clonotype was found a few times. This rearrangement joins TRBV4-3 to TRBJ1-1, with D uncertain. This CDR3 is built from 14 residues. The V end was cut by 3 bases, the J end by 11 bases, with 19 bases between. Looked up from germline, CDR1 is LGHNA and CDR2 is YSLEER. CDR3 sequence reads: CASSQILYIEEAFF. In DNA form, the CDR3 reads TGCGCCAGCAGCCAGATACTTTACATCGAGGAGGCTTTCTTT.

This clonotype was seen a handful of times. The rearrangement joins TRBV7-6 to TRBJ1-1; D remains ambiguous. This CDR3 region has 13 residues. V was shortened by 1 base and J by 2 bases, with 5 bases between the two germline ends. The germline CDR1 and CDR2 sequences are SGHVS and FNYEAQ. The CDR3 region is CASSLGINTEAFF. CDR3 sequence (DNA): TGTGCCAGCAGCTTAGGAATTAACACTGAAGCTTTCTTT.

The chain uses TRBV25-1 and TRBJ2-7; D is unresolved. The ends were cut back, 3 bases at V and 4 bases at J, with 7 bases in the middle. Germline CDR1 MGHDK, CDR2 SYGVNS. The CDR3 spans 12 residues. CDR3 sequence (DNA): TGTGCCAGCAGTGAGCCGCAGTACGAGCAGTACTTC. Its protein product is CASSEPQYEQYF.

The V gene is TRBV6-2 or TRBV6-3, the J gene TRBJ2-1; D call uncertain. Trimming took off 4 bases at V and 7 bases at J, with 17 bases between the two ends. Germline CDR1 is MNHEY and CDR2 is SVGEGT. This CDR3 region has 15 residues. In nucleotides, the CDR3 is TGTGCCAGCAGTTTCCAACCCTGGATCAGGAATGAGCAGTTCTTC. It specifies CASSFQPWIRNEQFF.

This clonotype occurred many times. The V and J genes are TRBV5-1 and TRBJ1-2; D not certain. Trimming cost V 3 bases and J 2 bases, with 14 bases left between them. The CDR3 loop spans 15 amino acids. CDR1 and CDR2 from the germline V gene are SGHRS and YFSETQ. The CDR3 DNA is TGCGCCAGCAGCTATCAACAACTTTCAAACTATGGCTACACCTTC. Its protein product is CASSYQQLSNYGYTF.

At least ten counts were recorded for this clonotype. V is TRBV20-1 and J is TRBJ2-5; D is unclear. Germline CDR1 and CDR2: DFQATT and SNEGSKA (reference sequence). This CDR3 is built from 11 residues. V shed 3 bases and J shed 4 bases, with 6 bases lying between them. The CDR3 DNA reads TGCAGTGCTAGGGCGTTAGAGACCCAGTACTTC. This codes for CSARALETQYF.

This clonotype has a count of ten or more. V and J are TRBV7-9 and TRBJ2-7; TRBD1 is a possible D gene (6 bases). Germline values: CDR1 SEHNR, CDR2 FQNEAQ (reference sequence). V lost 3 bases and J lost 4, with 10 bases in between. The CDR3 loop spans 13 amino acids. The CDR3 DNA reads as TGTGCCAGCAGCTTCACAGGGATGTACGAGCAGTACTTC. This sequence encodes CASSFTGMYEQYF.

This clonotype has a count of ten or more. The chain links TRBV9 to TRBJ2-7; TRBD1 agrees at 8 bases. Trimming took 3 bases from V and 0 from J; bases not matched to a gene: 5. Germline lookup yields CDR1 SGDLS and CDR2 YYNGEE. The CDR3 spans 15 residues. CDR3 DNA: TGTGCCAGCAGCGAAGGACAGGGCTCCTCCTACGAGCAGTACTTC. Translation gives CASSEGQGSSYEQYF.

This clonotype was counted only a few times. The chain uses TRBV12-3 or TRBV12-4 and TRBJ2-1; TRBD2 agrees at 7 bases. The CDR3 loop spans 19 amino acids. Trimming removed 3 bases from V and 0 bases from J; junction bases left unmatched: 14. In nucleotides, the CDR3 is TGTGCCAGCAGTTTGACGGCTCTAGCGGTATCGAGCTCCTACAATGAGCAGTTCTTC. Its protein product is CASSLTALAVSSSYNEQFF.

In this sample, this clonotype turned up many times. The V call is TRBV12-3 or TRBV12-4, the J call TRBJ2-2, with 9 bases aligning to TRBD2. V lost 7 bases and J lost 0; bases outside the gene matches: 3. CDR3 length: 15 residues. CDR3 amino acids: CASTLAGTNTGELFF. The CDR3 coding sequence is TGTGCCAGCACCCTAGCGGGGACGAACACCGGGGAGCTGTTTTTT.

A few counts support this clonotype. This chain links TRBV7-2 with TRBJ2-3, with 8 bases aligning to TRBD2. This CDR3 comprises 17 residues. The junction had 9 bases not matched to a gene; V was cut back by 2 bases and J by 2 bases. CDR1 and CDR2 (germline): SGHTA, FQGNSA. CDR3 region: CASSLRAGGYVTDTQYF. CDR3 DNA sequence: TGTGCCAGCAGCTTAAGGGCGGGGGGCTATGTCACAGATACGCAGTATTTT.

V usage is TRBV7-2 and J usage is TRBJ1-2; the match to TRBD1 covers 7 bases. V lost 7 bases to trimming and J lost 7 bases; unmatched junction nucleotides: 24. The V gene's germline CDR1 is SGHTA and CDR2 FQGNSA. CDR3 length: 18 residues. CDR3 in amino acids: CASTHPGEGNRGLRGYTF. CDR3 bases: TGTGCCAGCACCCACCCAGGGGAGGGGAACAGGGGCCTTCGTGGCTACACCTTC.

At least ten counts were recorded for this clonotype. The chain joins TRBV7-2 to TRBJ2-3; 8 bases line up with TRBD2. Germline CDR1 and CDR2: SGHTA and FQGNSA. Trimming at V came to 2 bases and at J to 1 base, leaving 8 bases not matched to a gene. CDR3 length: 17 amino acids. The CDR3 loop reads CASSLRGRRGGTDTQYF. CDR3 nucleotides: TGTGCCAGCAGCTTAAGGGGCAGGCGGGGGGGCACAGATACGCAGTATTTT.

In DNA form, the CDR3 reads TGTGCCAGCAGTCACCCCGGGACAGTCGCCCACGAGCAGTACTTC. It codes for CASSHPGTVAHEQYF. V usage is TRBV14 and J usage is TRBJ2-7; TRBD1 agrees at 7 bases. The CDR3 is 15 residues long. Germline V gene data show CDR1 as SGHDN and CDR2 as FVKESK. The V segment lost 6 bases and the J segment 5 bases; nucleotides outside the gene matches: 13. Based on the CDR3 plus reference TRBV14 and TRBJ2-7, the full variable domain is EAGVTQFPSHSVIEKGQTVTLRCDPISGHDNLYWYRRVMGKEIKFLLHFVKESKQDESGMPNNRFLAERTGGTYSTLKVQPAELEDSGVYFCASSHPGTVAHEQYFGPGTRLTVT.

There are a few counts of this clonotype. This chain joins TRBV25-1 and TRBJ1-4, with D possibly matching TRBD1 (5 bases). Trimming removed 8 bases from V and 8 bases from J, with 9 bases in between. The CDR3 consists of 11 residues. CDR1 and CDR2 (germline): MGHDK, SYGVNS. The CDR3 loop is CASGWGEKLFF. Written as DNA, the CDR3 is TGTGCCAGCGGCTGGGGGGAAAAACTGTTTTTT. The full variable domain, in which reference TRBV25-1 and TRBJ1-4 provide the parts outside the CDR3, is EADIYQTPRYLVIGTGKKITLECSQTMGHDKMYWYQQDPGMELHLIHYSYGVNSTEKGDLSSESTVSRIRTEHFPLTLESARPSHTSQYLCASGWGEKLFFGSGTQLSVL.

The J gene is TRBJ1-1, the V gene TRBV28; possibly TRBD1 for D (5 bases). CDR3 length: 15 residues. CDR1 MDHEN and CDR2 SYDVKM come from the germline V gene. V lost 2 bases to trimming and J lost 3 bases, with 13 bases between them. CDR3 amino acids: CASSLDSGPDTEAFF. The CDR3 bases are TGTGCCAGCAGTTTAGACAGCGGCCCCGACACTGAAGCTTTCTTT.

The V and J genes are TRBV12-3 or TRBV12-4 and TRBJ1-5; perhaps TRBD1 as D (5 bases). Trimming removed 5 bases from V and 7 bases from J, with 15 bases in between. The CDR3 runs 14 residues. The CDR3 loop is CASSPDSSSQPQHF. The CDR3 region has the DNA TGTGCCAGCAGTCCCGACAGTTCGAGCCAGCCCCAGCATTTT.

This chain connects TRBV27 to TRBJ1-6; D is undetermined. The V gene's germline CDR1 is MNHEY and CDR2 SMNVEV (reference sequence). The V and J ends lost 10 bases and 3 bases respectively, with 13 bases between them. The length of the CDR3 is 14 residues. The CDR3 coding sequence is TGTGCCACCTCGGAGGGATACTATAATTCACCCCTCCACTTT. It encodes CATSEGYYNSPLHF.

This clonotype was seen more than once but under ten times. The chain combines TRBV5-6 with TRBJ2-3, with a weak D call TRBD2 (7 bases). Germline V lookup: CDR1 SGHDT, CDR2 YYEEEE. V was cut by 0 bases and J by 0 bases, with 11 bases left in between. This CDR3 contains 16 residues. The CDR3 sequence is CASSLGRGASTDTQYF. The CDR3 nucleotides read TGTGCCAGCAGCTTGGGACGGGGGGCGAGCACAGATACGCAGTATTTT.

This clonotype was found a few times. The J gene is TRBJ2-7, the V gene TRBV18; maybe TRBD1 (5 bases). Trimming stripped 3 bases from V and 3 bases from J, with 9 bases between. The germline gives CDR1 KGHSH, CDR2 LQKENI. The CDR3 totals 13 residues. The CDR3 loop is CASSPGADYEQYF. The CDR3, as DNA: TGTGCCAGCTCACCTGGGGCGGACTACGAGCAGTACTTC.

Comment on this clonotype: With a much larger clone just one base away, this may be a read error. This sequence joins TRBV12-3 or TRBV12-4 and TRBJ2-4; 10 bases are shared with TRBD1. The CDR3 sequence is 15 residues long. The DNA of the CDR3 is TGTGCCAGCAGTGGGACAGGGGTAACCAAAAACATTCAGAACTTC. It encodes CASSGTGVTKNIQNF.